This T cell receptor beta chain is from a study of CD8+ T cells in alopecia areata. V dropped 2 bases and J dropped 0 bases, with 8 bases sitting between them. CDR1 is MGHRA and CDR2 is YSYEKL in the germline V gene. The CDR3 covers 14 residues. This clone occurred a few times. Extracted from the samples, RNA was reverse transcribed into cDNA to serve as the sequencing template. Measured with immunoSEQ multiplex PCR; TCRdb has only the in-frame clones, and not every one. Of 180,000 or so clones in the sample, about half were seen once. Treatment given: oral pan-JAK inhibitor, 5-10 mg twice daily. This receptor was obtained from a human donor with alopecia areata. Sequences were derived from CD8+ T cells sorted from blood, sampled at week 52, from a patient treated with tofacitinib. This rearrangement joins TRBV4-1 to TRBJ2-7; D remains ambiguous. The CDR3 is CASSQLVGSYEQYF. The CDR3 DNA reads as TGCGCCAGCAGCCAATTGGTCGGCTCCTACGAGCAGTACTTC.